This T cell receptor (beta chain) comes out of a study of cytomegalovirus exposure and HLA in healthy donors. The CDR3 sequence is 15 residues long. With 3 bases removed from V and 7 bases from J, the gap between germline ends came to 18 bases. The germline V gene has CDR1 LNHDA and CDR2 SQIVND (reference sequence). PCR amplification relied on 60 Vbeta primers (plus 13 Jbeta primers). Measured with immunoSEQ multiplex PCR; TCRdb has only the in-frame clones, and not every one. The table lists around 160,000 clones, about 78% of them singletons. The J gene is TRBJ1-1, the V gene TRBV19, with unresolved D. Sequenced material: PBMCs. The clonotype was recovered from a male donor in good health and CMV-seronegative. The CDR3 sequence: CASSIVDTSGHEAFF. For the CDR3, the DNA is TGTGCCAGTAGTATCGTAGACACAAGCGGCCATGAAGCTTTCTTT. Together with reference TRBV19 and TRBJ1-1, the CDR3 gives the full variable domain: DGGITQSPKYLFRKEGQNVTLSCEQNLNHDAMYWYRQDPGQGLRLIYYSQIVNDFQKGDIAEGYSVSREKKESFPLTVTSAQKNPTAFYLCASSIVDTSGHEAFFGQGTRLTVV.